The 30 T cell receptor beta chains presented below share a single source sample, sequenced in a study of shared clonotypes between healthy human individuals. TCRdb's copy holds only in-frame clones and misses some; the assay was immunoSEQ multiplex PCR. This sample has hundreds of thousands of clones, with just over 95% found just once. Terminally differentiated effector memory CD45RA+ cells were left out of the naive CD8 fraction, which was CD45RO-negative and positively selected for CCR7. Sequenced material: naive CD8+ T cells sorted from blood. The source is a man aged 25 to 45 in good health.

The J gene is TRBJ2-1, the V gene TRBV5-6; 8 nucleotides agree with TRBD1. V gave up 2 bases and J gave up 12 bases; unmatched junction bases: 7. This CDR3 has 13 amino acids. The germline CDR1 and CDR2 sequences are SGHDT and YYEEEE. Here the CDR3 reads CASSLGRGPWQFF. The CDR3 DNA is TGTGCCAGCAGCTTAGGCAGGGGGCCATGGCAGTTCTTC. Full variable domain (outside the CDR3, taken from reference TRBV5-6 and TRBJ2-1): DAGVTQSPTHLIKTRGQQVTLRCSPKSGHDTVSWYQQALGQGPQFIFQYYEEEERQRGNFPDRFSGHQFPNYSSELNVNALLLGDSALYLCASSLGRGPWQFFGPGTRLTVL.

J is TRBJ2-5 and V is TRBV6-1; 7 positions agree with TRBD2. The CDR3 runs to 17 residues. Germline lookup yields CDR1 MNHNS and CDR2 SASEGT. The V and J ends lost 0 bases and 1 base, in that order; junction bases with no gene match: 8. CDR3 DNA: TGTGCCAGCAGTGAAGCAGCGGGGCGGGAGATCCAAGAGACCCAGTACTTC. Residues: CASSEAAGREIQETQYF.

The V call is TRBV15, the J call TRBJ1-4; no clear D. In germline, CDR1 is LNHNV, CDR2 YYDKDF (reference sequence). This CDR3 is 15 amino acids long. Trimming pared 0 bases from V and 4 bases from J, leaving 9 bases between. The CDR3 sequence: CATSRDLDLNEKLFF. CDR3 DNA sequence: TGTGCCACCAGCAGAGATCTGGATCTTAATGAAAAACTGTTTTTT.

The chain employs TRBV9 and TRBJ2-3; no definite D call. This CDR3 is 11 amino acids long. CDR1 SGDLS and CDR2 YYNGEE come from the germline V gene. Trimming stripped 7 bases from V and 6 bases from J, with 9 bases between. This CDR3 is CASRSADTQYF. The CDR3 DNA reads TGTGCCAGCCGCTCGGCGGATACGCAGTATTTT.

The genes are TRBV5-7 and TRBJ2-6; D is unresolved. TRBV5-7 is assigned to the ORF class and has an uncertain function. The CDR3 runs to 17 residues. V was clipped by 7 bases and J by 5 bases, with 22 bases between them. This CDR3 reads CASLDGCVQSRANVLTF. CDR3 sequence (DNA): TGTGCCAGCCTGGATGGTTGCGTACAAAGTCGGGCCAACGTCCTGACTTTC.

This chain joins TRBV11-2 and TRBJ2-1, with 14 bases fitting TRBD2. From germline, CDR1 is SGHAT and CDR2 FQNNGV. V was pared by 5 bases and J by 0 bases, with 9 bases of the junction left unmatched. This CDR3 is 19 amino acids long. The CDR3 coding sequence is TGTGCCAGCAGCCCTCAAGGGACTAGCGGGAGTAGCTCCTACAATGAGCAGTTCTTC. It translates to CASSPQGTSGSSSYNEQFF.

This chain uses TRBV13 with TRBJ2-7; weak D call: TRBD1 (6 bases). The ends were cut back, 3 bases at V and 5 bases at J, with 8 bases in the middle. The CDR3 totals 12 residues. Germline V gives CDR1 PRHDT, CDR2 FYEKMQ (reference sequence). CDR3 sequence (DNA): TGTGCCAGCAGCTTCAGGGGCCACGAGCAGTACTTC. Protein: CASSFRGHEQYF. The complete variable domain, with remaining parts taken from reference TRBV13 and TRBJ2-7, reads AAGVIQSPRHLIKEKRETATLKCYPIPRHDTVYWYQQGPGQDPQFLISFYEKMQSDKGSIPDRFSAQQFSDYHSELNMSSLELGDSALYFCASSFRGHEQYFGPGTRLTVT.

The V call is TRBV5-6, the J call TRBJ2-1; unclear D gene. The CDR3 runs to 14 residues. The germline V gene has CDR1 SGHDT and CDR2 YYEEEE. The V end was cut by 2 bases, the J end by 7 bases, with 13 bases between. DNA for the CDR3: TGTGCCAGCAGCTTAGTTTTGAGTAGGAATGAGCAGTTCTTC. Translated: CASSLVLSRNEQFF. Full variable domain (outside the CDR3, taken from reference TRBV5-6 and TRBJ2-1): DAGVTQSPTHLIKTRGQQVTLRCSPKSGHDTVSWYQQALGQGPQFIFQYYEEEERQRGNFPDRFSGHQFPNYSSELNVNALLLGDSALYLCASSLVLSRNEQFFGPGTRLTVL.

The chain couples TRBV19 to TRBJ2-7; possible D gene TRBD1, 5 bases. Trimming cost V 3 bases and J 4 bases, with 10 bases left between them. Germline V gives CDR1 LNHDA, CDR2 SQIVND (reference sequence). This CDR3 comprises 13 residues. CDR3 in DNA: TGTGCCAGTAGTATCCCCCAGGGATACGAGCAGTACTTC. The encoded protein is CASSIPQGYEQYF.

The chain carries TRBV15 and TRBJ2-1; 11 bases match TRBD1. Germline V gene sequence: CDR1 LNHNV, CDR2 YYDKDF (reference sequence). The V gene end was trimmed by 6 bases and the J gene end by 7 bases; junction bases not matched to a gene: 8. The CDR3 length is 15 residues. CDR3 residues: CATRPPGQGGNEQFF. In DNA form, the CDR3 reads TGTGCCACCAGGCCACCGGGACAGGGGGGAAATGAGCAGTTCTTC.

The rearrangement joins TRBV7-2 to TRBJ2-1, with 11 bases matching TRBD2. This CDR3 has 19 amino acids. V was pared by 1 base and J by 8 bases, with 16 bases of the junction left unmatched. Germline assignment: CDR1 SGHTA and CDR2 FQGNSA. This CDR3 is CASSLGMRLAGSGVDEQFF. CDR3 sequence (DNA): TGTGCCAGCAGCTTAGGAATGCGACTAGCGGGATCGGGGGTCGATGAGCAGTTCTTC.

The chain carries TRBV5-1 and TRBJ2-1; D call uncertain. The CDR3 runs 14 residues. Germline V gene lookup returns CDR1 SGHRS and CDR2 YFSETQ. The germline V and J ends were trimmed by 7 bases and 2 bases, with 13 bases remaining between them. For the CDR3, the DNA is TGCGCCAGCCGGATTACTGGGCCCTACAATGAGCAGTTCTTC. It yields the protein CASRITGPYNEQFF. Drawing the rest from reference TRBV5-1 and TRBJ2-1, the complete variable domain is KAGVTQTPRYLIKTRGQQVTLSCSPISGHRSVSWYQQTPGQGLQFLFEYFSETQRNKGNFPGRFSGRQFSNSRSEMNVSTLELGDSALYLCASRITGPYNEQFFGPGTRLTVL.

The chain uses TRBV9 and TRBJ2-7; 7 bases line up with TRBD1. V lost 6 bases to trimming and J lost 3 bases; unmatched junction nucleotides: 21. Germline V gene lookup returns CDR1 SGDLS and CDR2 YYNGEE. This CDR3 comprises 18 residues. CDR3 nucleotides: TGTGCCAGCACCGAAGAGGTAAAGTTAACAGGGGCGGGCTACGAGCAGTACTTC. Its translation: CASTEEVKLTGAGYEQYF.

This clone was seen a single time. CDR3 sequence (DNA): TGCGCCAGCAGTGAATGGGTCGACGCGGGGCGCGAGCAGTACTTC. This gives the protein CASSEWVDAGREQYF. This rearrangement joins TRBV10-1 to TRBJ2-7, with TRBD2 as a possible D gene (6 bases). Deletions cut 3 bases from V and 6 bases from J, with 18 bases between. Germline V CDR1 and CDR2: WNHNN, SYGVQD (reference sequence). This CDR3 spans 15 amino acids.

The V call is TRBV7-9, the J call TRBJ2-1; 14 bases are shared with TRBD2. The CDR3 extends over 17 amino acids. The V and J ends lost 5 bases and 8 bases, in that order; junction bases with no gene match: 11. CDR1 is SEHNR and CDR2 is FQNEAQ in the germline V gene (reference sequence). CDR3 sequence reads: CASSQDPGTSGSDEQFF. The DNA of the CDR3 is TGTGCCAGCAGCCAAGACCCCGGGACTAGCGGGAGCGATGAGCAGTTCTTC.

V usage is TRBV25-1 and J usage is TRBJ1-5; unclear D gene. CDR1 is MGHDK and CDR2 is SYGVNS in the germline V gene. The CDR3 loop spans 15 amino acids. Trimming stripped 6 bases from V and 1 base from J, with 13 bases between. The CDR3 DNA reads TGTGCCAGCAGGCTGGAGGGAGCGAGCAATCAGCCCCAGCATTTT. Protein sequence: CASRLEGASNQPQHF.

The chain has TRBV10-3 and TRBJ2-7, with D unresolved. The CDR3 is 14 residues long. The germline CDR1 and CDR2 sequences are ENHRY and SYGVKD. The V end lost 0 bases, the J end lost 0 bases, and 6 bases lay between the germline ends. CDR3 bases: TGTGCCATCAGTGAGTCCGGTCTCTCCTACGAGCAGTACTTC. Encoded protein: CAISESGLSYEQYF.

The rearrangement joins TRBV10-3 to TRBJ2-3; unclear D gene. V was cut by 2 bases and J by 2 bases, with 8 bases left in between. The germline CDR1 and CDR2 sequences are ENHRY and SYGVKD. This CDR3 is 14 amino acids long. This CDR3 is CAISEGSYTDTQYF. CDR3 sequence (DNA): TGTGCCATCAGTGAGGGCAGCTACACAGATACGCAGTATTTT.

This rearrangement joins TRBV29-1 to TRBJ2-7; no firm D call. The CDR3 length is 13 residues. Trimming stripped 1 base from V and 3 bases from J, with 10 bases between. Germline CDR1 SQVTM, CDR2 ANQGSEA. The CDR3 sequence: CSVEVGGFYEQYF. The DNA of the CDR3 is TGCAGCGTTGAAGTAGGCGGTTTCTACGAGCAGTACTTC.

The count of this clone is one. This chain links TRBV9 with TRBJ2-1; D is undetermined. Germline V gene data show CDR1 as SGDLS and CDR2 as YYNGEE. The V gene lost 2 bases and the J gene lost 5 bases, with 11 bases spanning the gap. CDR3 length: 14 residues. CDR3 sequence (DNA): TGTGCCAGCAGCGTGTTAAGTTCGGACAATGAGCAGTTCTTC. It yields the protein CASSVLSSDNEQFF.

A single count supports this clone. V gene TRBV7-9 combines with J gene TRBJ1-2, with 7 nucleotides matching TRBD1. Germline CDR1 is SEHNR and CDR2 is FQNEAQ (reference sequence). V trimming: 2 bases; J trimming: 6 bases; junction bases outside the gene matches: 9. The CDR3 spans 15 residues. This chain's CDR3 is CASSLPLAGGNGYTF. In nucleotides, the CDR3 is TGTGCCAGCAGCTTACCGCTTGCAGGGGGGAATGGCTACACCTTC.

The chain employs TRBV19 and TRBJ2-2; a possible D gene is TRBD2 (6 bases). This CDR3 is built from 14 residues. Per germline, CDR1 LNHDA and CDR2 SQIVND (reference sequence). V was cut by 2 bases and J by 7 bases, with 11 bases left in between. As DNA, the CDR3 is TGTGCCAGTAGTATAACGGGAGTTGTCGGGGAGCTGTTTTTT. Amino acid sequence: CASSITGVVGELFF.

This chain joins TRBV4-1 and TRBJ1-3, with no clear D. Per the germline V gene, CDR1 is MGHRA and CDR2 is YSYEKL. The CDR3 has 15 residues. Trimming cost V 3 bases and J 3 bases, with 12 bases left between them. CDR3: CASSQGFVGGNTIYF. CDR3 nucleotide sequence: TGCGCCAGCAGCCAGGGCTTCGTAGGTGGAAACACCATATATTTT.

This sequence joins TRBV5-6 and TRBJ2-7, with 7 nucleotides matching TRBD2. Losses at the gene ends were 3 bases for V and 3 bases for J; bases not matched to a gene: 9. The CDR3 runs to 15 residues. Germline V gene lookup returns CDR1 SGHDT and CDR2 YYEEEE. The CDR3 is CASSSTTAGLYEQYF. The CDR3, as DNA: TGTGCCAGCAGCTCTACGACAGCGGGGCTCTACGAGCAGTACTTC.

This clone has only one observation. This chain uses TRBV5-6 with TRBJ2-7; D perhaps matches TRBD1 (6 bases). Germline CDR1 and CDR2: SGHDT and YYEEEE. The CDR3 is 13 amino acids. Trimming cost V 6 bases and J 0 bases, with 10 bases left between them. The CDR3 DNA reads TGTGCCAGCAACCCGGACAGCTCCTACGAGCAGTACTTC. The encoded protein is CASNPDSSYEQYF.

This clone showed up just once. The CDR3 region is CASSPSTEAFF. CDR3 coding DNA: TGTGCCAGCTCACCAAGCACTGAAGCTTTCTTT. The chain employs TRBV18 and TRBJ1-1, with no clear D. V shed 2 bases and J shed 4 bases, with 2 bases lying between them. Germline CDR1 reads KGHSH; CDR2 reads LQKENI. The CDR3 length is 11 residues.

DNA of the CDR3: TGTGCCAGCATAGATAACAGGGGCTACACCTTC. This translates into CASIDNRGYTF. The chain links TRBV2 to TRBJ1-2, with a possible D match to TRBD1 (5 bases). Germline lookup yields CDR1 SNHLY and CDR2 FYNNEI. The CDR3 sequence is 11 residues long. Trimming shortened V by 7 bases and J by 8 bases, and 11 bases separated the two germline ends.

The genes are TRBV29-1 and TRBJ2-7; no firm D call. V dropped 5 bases and J dropped 0 bases, with 8 bases sitting between them. Germline lookup yields CDR1 SQVTM and CDR2 ANQGSEA. This CDR3 comprises 12 residues. DNA of the CDR3: TGCAGCGTTCAGGTCAACTCCTACGAGCAGTACTTC. Its translation is CSVQVNSYEQYF.

The chain has TRBV18 and TRBJ2-6, with D perhaps TRBD2 (5 bases). This CDR3 has 15 residues. V was trimmed by 6 bases and J by 3 bases, leaving 12 bases between them. From germline, CDR1 is KGHSH and CDR2 LQKENI. CDR3 in amino acids: CASSPTEDGANVLTF. Written as DNA, the CDR3 is TGTGCCAGCTCCCCTACGGAGGATGGGGCCAACGTCCTGACTTTC.

This chain joins TRBV29-1 and TRBJ2-7, with 9 positions matching TRBD1. Germline V gives CDR1 SQVTM, CDR2 ANQGSEA. The CDR3 is 16 residues long. The V gene end was trimmed by 3 bases and the J gene end by 2 bases; junction bases not matched to a gene: 11. The CDR3 loop is CSVEGWGDRDPYEQYF. Here the CDR3 DNA reads TGCAGCGTTGAGGGTTGGGGGGACAGGGACCCCTACGAGCAGTACTTC.